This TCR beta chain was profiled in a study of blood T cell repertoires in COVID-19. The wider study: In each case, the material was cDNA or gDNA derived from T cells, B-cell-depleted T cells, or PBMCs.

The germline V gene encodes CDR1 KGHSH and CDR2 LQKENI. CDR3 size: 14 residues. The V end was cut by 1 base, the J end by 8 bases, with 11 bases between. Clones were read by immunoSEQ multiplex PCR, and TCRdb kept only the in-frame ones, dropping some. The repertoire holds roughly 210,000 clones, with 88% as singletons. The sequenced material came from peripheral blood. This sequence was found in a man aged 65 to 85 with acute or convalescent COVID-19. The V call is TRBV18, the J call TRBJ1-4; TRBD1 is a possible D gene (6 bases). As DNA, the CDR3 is TGTGCCAGCTCACCACTGGGGGCAGGGGAAAAACTGTTTTTT. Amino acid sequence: CASSPLGAGEKLFF.